The 13 T cell receptor beta chains listed next were all sequenced from one sample in a study of T cell repertoires in aging, cancer and after chemotherapy. Amplification of TCR beta used genomic DNA extracted from peripheral blood. A mixed TRB-A/B primer pool amplified rearranged TRB by multiplex touch-down PCR. TCRdb used MiXCR to reprocess the multiplex PCR reads, holding one entry per CDR3 protein. Of about 5,200 distinct CDR3 sequences in the sample, around 30% were seen once. The sequencing sample was made of blood. The receptors were sampled from a human donor in good health.

The chain carries TRBV20-1 and TRBJ1-2; 7 bases line up with TRBD1. Germline CDR1 and CDR2: DFQATT and SNEGSKA (reference sequence). This CDR3 is 11 amino acids long. Germline trimming cut 7 bases from V and 7 bases from J; bases unmatched to any gene: 6. CDR3 in DNA: TGCAGTGGGGAACAGGGGACTGGCTACACCTTC. Its translation: CSGEQGTGYTF.

This chain connects TRBV6-2 or TRBV6-3 to TRBJ2-1; 7 bases are shared with TRBD1. The CDR3 spans 14 residues. Germline trimming cut 10 bases from V and 2 bases from J; bases unmatched to any gene: 8. CDR1 and CDR2 (germline): MNHEY, SVGEGT. The CDR3 spells CATMGQNTYNEQFF. In DNA form, the CDR3 reads TGTGCCACCATGGGACAGAACACCTACAATGAGCAGTTCTTC.

This clonotype appeared a few times. The J gene is TRBJ2-7, the V gene TRBV30; D perhaps matches TRBD1 (7 bases). CDR1 and CDR2 from the germline V gene are GTSNPN and SVGIG (reference sequence). The ends were cut back, 5 bases at V and 5 bases at J, with 16 bases in the middle. This CDR3 comprises 13 residues. CDR3 DNA sequence: TGTGCCTGGGACCAGGGGGGTCAGGACGAGCAGTACTTC. Translating it yields CAWDQGGQDEQYF. The full variable domain, its missing parts supplied by reference TRBV30 and TRBJ2-7, is SQTIHQWPATLVQPVGSPLSLECTVEGTSNPNLYWYRQAAGRGLQLLFYSVGIGQISSEVPQNLSASRPQDRQFILSSKKLLLSDSGFYLCAWDQGGQDEQYFGPGTRLTVT.

Within the sample, this clonotype is medium-sized. The V and J genes are TRBV5-6 and TRBJ2-3; tentative D call: TRBD1 (5 bases). Trimming stripped 3 bases from V and 1 base from J, with 15 bases between. From germline, CDR1 is SGHDT and CDR2 YYEEEE. This CDR3 spans 16 amino acids. The CDR3 protein is CASSYSRATGTDTQYF. Here the CDR3 DNA reads TGTGCCAGCAGCTATAGCCGGGCGACAGGCACAGATACGCAGTATTTT.

By share, this clonotype counts as medium-sized. This rearrangement joins TRBV18 to TRBJ2-2, with 10 nucleotides matching TRBD2. J lost 6 bases, V lost 2 bases, and 3 bases had no gene match. Per germline, CDR1 KGHSH and CDR2 LQKENI. The CDR3 spans 15 residues. The CDR3 DNA sequence: TGTGCCAGCTCACCAGGGACTAGCGTATCCGGGGAGCTGTTTTTT. This gives the protein CASSPGTSVSGELFF.

This clonotype was detected a few times. This rearrangement joins TRBV7-9 to TRBJ2-5, with 7 bases fitting TRBD2. V shed 2 bases and J 5 bases; nucleotides not matched to a gene: 2. The CDR3 extends over 13 amino acids. The germline gives CDR1 SEHNR, CDR2 FQNEAQ (reference sequence). This CDR3 is CASSLWGGETQYF. As DNA, the CDR3 is TGTGCCAGCAGCTTATGGGGAGGGGAGACCCAGTACTTC.

The chain recombines TRBV10-3 with TRBJ2-1, with 7 nucleotides matching TRBD2. Germline CDR1 reads ENHRY; CDR2 reads SYGVKD. CDR3 length equals 17 residues. The ends lost 0 bases at V and 7 bases at J; junction bases unmatched: 12. For the CDR3, the DNA is TGTGCCATCAGTGAGTCGACTCGGAAATTCGGGGGGAATGAGCAGTTCTTC. Translating it yields CAISESTRKFGGNEQFF.

This clonotype has more than one count but fewer than ten. The chain is built from TRBV19 and TRBJ1-3; a weak D match, TRBD1 (6 bases). The CDR3 has 16 amino acids. V dropped 5 bases and J dropped 0 bases, with 14 bases sitting between them. CDR1 LNHDA and CDR2 SQIVND come from the germline V gene (reference sequence). The DNA of the CDR3 is TGTGCCAGTAGTGTACAGGGTTGGAGCTCTGGAAACACCATATATTTT. It translates to CASSVQGWSSGNTIYF.

By sample fraction, this clonotype is large. The V call is TRBV29-1, the J call TRBJ2-1; TRBD1 might be the D (6 bases). With 3 bases removed from V and 10 bases from J, the gap between germline ends came to 13 bases. The CDR3 covers 12 residues. Germline V lookup: CDR1 SQVTM, CDR2 ANQGSEA. The CDR3 DNA follows: TGCAGCGTTGAGACCACCGGGACAGAGCAGTTCTTC. Translating gives CSVETTGTEQFF.

CDR3 in DNA: TGTGCCTTGGAACGAAACACCATATATTTT. Its protein is CALERNTIYF. The chain combines TRBV30 with TRBJ1-3; D gene unclear. Trimming removed 7 bases at V and 5 bases at J, with 6 bases between. The CDR3 is 10 amino acids. Looked up from germline, CDR1 is GTSNPN and CDR2 is SVGIG (reference sequence).

The sample holds a few counts of this clonotype. V gene TRBV18 combines with J gene TRBJ1-6, with a weak D call TRBD1 (5 bases). CDR1 and CDR2 from the germline V gene are KGHSH and LQKENI. Deletions cut 3 bases from V and 10 bases from J, with 7 bases between. The CDR3 totals 12 residues. In DNA form, the CDR3 reads TGTGCCAGCTCACCTGGGGGATCACCCCTCCACTTT. Translated, it gives CASSPGGSPLHF.

In this sample, this clonotype is medium-sized. As DNA, the CDR3 is TGTGCCAGCAGCCACCCTAGCGGGGGGGACTCAGAGACCCAGTACTTC. This translates into CASSHPSGGDSETQYF. The chain uses TRBV5-4 and TRBJ2-5; TRBD2 matches at 12 bases. With 4 bases clipped from V and 4 bases from J, the junction kept 8 bases outside the gene matches. The germline CDR1 and CDR2 sequences are SGHNT and YYREEE (reference sequence). The CDR3 consists of 16 residues.

CDR3 sequence reads: CASSPAGTVYNEQFF. In DNA form, the CDR3 reads TGTGCCAGCAGTCCTGCCGGGACGGTCTACAATGAGCAGTTCTTC. The chain links TRBV6-6 to TRBJ2-1; D is tentatively TRBD1 or TRBD2 (5 bases each). V gave up 5 bases and J gave up 3 bases, with 14 bases separating them. The CDR3 is 15 residues long. Germline CDR1 MNHNY, CDR2 SVGAGI (reference sequence).